The clone carrying this T cell receptor (beta chain) came up a few times. This record belongs to a study of identical twins. TCRdb called the 5' RACE reads again in MiXCR, with one record for every CDR3 protein. The table has around 530,000 distinct CDR3 sequences, approximately 14% seen once. These data also formed part of another study, on yellow fever vaccine responses in identical twins.

The TCR originated in a woman between 18 and 30 years old in good health. Material: CD4+ T cells sorted from blood.

CDR3 region: CASSYRGGNGETQYF. The CDR3 DNA is TGTGCCAGCAGTTACAGAGGCGGGAACGGAGAGACCCAGTACTTC. The V call is TRBV6-5, the J call TRBJ2-5; D perhaps matches TRBD2 (6 bases). Deletions cut 2 bases from V and 4 bases from J, with 14 bases between. The CDR3 contains 15 residues. The V gene's germline CDR1 is MNHEY and CDR2 SVGAGI.